Reported below is one T cell receptor (beta chain). The antigen is not known. Germline values: CDR1 PRHDT, CDR2 FYEKMQ (reference sequence). This CDR3 has 16 residues. V trimming: 7 bases; J trimming: 8 bases; junction bases outside the gene matches: 16. These data come from a study of PD-1 blockade in classical Hodgkin lymphoma. Regarding the study as a whole: Prior to therapy, complete responders displayed diversity much like that of newly diagnosed patients. Relapsed/refractory patients reportedly had lower baseline diversity than newly diagnosed patients.

Every patient experienced relapse after autologous stem cell transplantation, and brentuximab vedotin exposure varied. After PBMCs were thawed, their CD8+ T cells were isolated by magnetic negative selection. Produced via immunoSEQ multiplex PCR; TCRdb's table is partial and in-frame only. The sample consists of about 30,000 clones, about 90% of them appearing once. This clonotype was obtained from a human donor with classical Hodgkin lymphoma. Sample: CD8+ T cells from blood, taken at baseline. The chain employs TRBV13 and TRBJ2-1; TRBD2 aligns across 8 bases. CDR3 sequence: CASTSGLAGMIYEQFF. The CDR3 DNA sequence: TGTGCCAGCACCTCCGGGTTAGCGGGAATGATTTATGAGCAGTTCTTC.